Following are 17 T cell receptor beta chains from one sample sequenced in a study of blood T cells in healthy people across ages. Using a J-beta primer mix together with a sample-barcoded 5' primer, a second PCR was run for roughly 6 to 12 cycles. TCRdb analysed the 5' RACE reads with MiXCR anew, one entry per CDR3 protein. This sample carries nearly 800,000 distinct CDR3 sequences, around a quarter of them seen once, and the ten largest clones take under 4.5%. These data are also associated with another study on T cells of mothers and their children.

Sequencing used blood. These receptors came from a boy under 18 in good health.

The genes are TRBV27 and TRBJ2-2; 7 bases agree with TRBD1. The J segment lost 2 bases and the V segment lost 5 bases, leaving 8 bases of the junction unmatched. This CDR3 has 16 amino acids. Germline CDR1 reads MNHEY; CDR2 reads SMNVEV (reference sequence). The CDR3 protein is CASSPAGTVNTGELFF. CDR3 nucleotide sequence: TGTGCCAGCAGTCCGGCCGGGACAGTCAACACCGGGGAGCTGTTTTTT.

This clonotype came up a few times. The chain employs TRBV7-2 and TRBJ2-3; 9 bases line up with TRBD2. The germline CDR1 and CDR2 sequences are SGHTA and FQGNSA. The CDR3 contains 16 residues. The J segment lost 2 bases and the V segment lost 4 bases, leaving 7 bases of the junction unmatched. The chain's CDR3 is CASSWRGGLFTDTQYF. DNA of the CDR3: TGTGCCAGCAGCTGGCGGGGGGGGCTGTTCACAGATACGCAGTATTTT.

The chain is built from TRBV2 and TRBJ1-4; D not certain. This CDR3 is built from 16 residues. Germline loops: CDR1 SNHLY, CDR2 FYNNEI. V lost 1 base and J lost 14, with 23 bases in between. The CDR3 DNA is TGTGCCAGCAGTGAAGAGGGCGGGTCTAAGAGTCTTTTGCTGTTTTTT. It yields the protein CASSEEGGSKSLLLFF.

This clonotype was counted a few times. The rearrangement joins TRBV28 to TRBJ2-7; 10 positions match TRBD1. The V segment lost 4 bases and the J segment 5 bases; nucleotides outside the gene matches: 5. The CDR3 has 14 residues. Germline V lookup: CDR1 MDHEN, CDR2 SYDVKM. The CDR3 sequence: CASSSRDRGDEQYF. CDR3 coding DNA: TGTGCCAGCAGTTCCCGGGACAGGGGTGACGAGCAGTACTTC.

The CDR3 DNA reads as TGTGCCAGCAGCCAAGAACTACAGGGTCGAGGATATGGCTACACCTTC. The encoded protein is CASSQELQGRGYGYTF. V is TRBV4-2 and J is TRBJ1-2, with D tentatively TRBD1 (6 bases). Germline V gene data show CDR1 as LGHNA and CDR2 as YNFKEQ. There are 16 residues in the CDR3. Trimming cost V 0 bases and J 5 bases, with 16 bases left between them.

This clonotype was detected a few times. This chain uses TRBV20-1 with TRBJ2-1; D might be TRBD1 (5 bases). Trimming left V 4 bases short and J 5 bases short, with 12 bases between. Germline V CDR1 and CDR2: DFQATT, SNEGSKA (reference sequence). This CDR3 contains 13 residues. The CDR3 sequence: CSAIRELDNEQFF. The CDR3 DNA reads TGCAGTGCTATCAGGGAACTCGACAATGAGCAGTTCTTC.

This clonotype was seen a handful of times. This chain uses TRBV14 with TRBJ2-5; D unclear. The CDR3 is 11 residues long. Trimming stripped 4 bases from V and 7 bases from J, with 7 bases between. CDR1 and CDR2 (germline): SGHDN, FVKESK. The DNA of the CDR3 is TGTGCCAGCAGCCGTGACCGGACCCAGTACTTC. It codes for CASSRDRTQYF. Filled out from reference TRBV14 and TRBJ2-5, the complete variable domain reads EAGVTQFPSHSVIEKGQTVTLRCDPISGHDNLYWYRRVMGKEIKFLLHFVKESKQDESGMPNNRFLAERTGGTYSTLKVQPAELEDSGVYFCASSRDRTQYFGPGTRLLVL.

The chain has TRBV20-1 and TRBJ2-4, with TRBD1 as a possible D gene (5 bases). The CDR3 totals 13 residues. Germline CDR1 and CDR2: DFQATT and SNEGSKA (reference sequence). Deletions cut 6 bases from V and 0 bases from J, with 9 bases between. DNA for the CDR3: TGCAGTGCCCTGACAGTAGCCAAAAACATTCAGTACTTC. This sequence encodes CSALTVAKNIQYF.

This chain uses TRBV7-9 with TRBJ1-6; D not resolved. Between the trimmed V and J ends, which lost 1 base and 4 bases, there was a span of 8 bases. The V gene's germline CDR1 is SEHNR and CDR2 FQNEAQ (reference sequence). This CDR3 contains 15 residues. For the CDR3, the DNA is TGTGCCAGCAGCTTAGGTGGCGAATATAATTCACCCCTCCACTTT. This translates into CASSLGGEYNSPLHF.

The V and J genes are TRBV29-1 and TRBJ2-2, with 7 nucleotides matching TRBD2. CDR1 and CDR2 (germline): SQVTM, ANQGSEA. The length of the CDR3 is 13 residues. With 7 bases clipped from V and 2 bases from J, the junction kept 4 bases outside the gene matches. CDR3 protein: CSAAGDNTGELFF. The CDR3 nucleotides are TGCAGCGCTGCGGGGGACAACACCGGGGAGCTGTTTTTT.

This chain uses TRBV29-1 with TRBJ2-3; D gene unclear. This CDR3 contains 13 residues. Trimming stripped 5 bases from V and 2 bases from J, with 11 bases between. The germline CDR1 and CDR2 sequences are SQVTM and ANQGSEA. CDR3 nucleotide sequence: TGCAGCGTTATAAAAGCCCCCACAGATACGCAGTATTTT. Translation gives CSVIKAPTDTQYF.

This clonotype appeared a few times. The CDR3 reads CSGSATEETQYF. CDR3 sequence (DNA): TGCAGTGGCAGCGCCACTGAAGAGACCCAGTACTTC. V gene TRBV20-1 combines with J gene TRBJ2-5, with D uncertain. Per germline, CDR1 DFQATT and CDR2 SNEGSKA (reference sequence). Trimming stripped 7 bases from V and 3 bases from J, with 12 bases between. This CDR3 contains 12 residues.

The rearrangement joins TRBV15 to TRBJ2-7; 7 positions match TRBD2. The CDR3 extends over 15 amino acids. Germline CDR1 LNHNV, CDR2 YYDKDF (reference sequence). Unmatched junction bases numbered 8, after V lost 5 bases and J lost 1 base. The CDR3 nucleotides read TGTGCCACCAGCGGTGTGGGGGGGTTATCCTACGAGCAGTACTTC. Its protein product is CATSGVGGLSYEQYF.

This clonotype showed up just a few times. The chain couples TRBV6-5 to TRBJ1-2; 7 positions agree with TRBD1. V shed 6 bases and J 1 base; nucleotides not matched to a gene: 8. The CDR3 has 15 residues. Germline CDR1 is MNHEY and CDR2 is SVGAGI. Here the CDR3 DNA reads TGTGCCAGCAGCTCCCGGACAGGACTTAACTATGGCTACACCTTC. Its translation is CASSSRTGLNYGYTF.

The chain uses TRBV29-1 and TRBJ2-7; unclear D gene. Germline loops: CDR1 SQVTM, CDR2 ANQGSEA. There are 11 residues in the CDR3. V lost 5 bases to trimming and J lost 3 bases, with 8 bases between them. CDR3 coding DNA: TGCAGCGTTTACTACTACTACGAGCAGTACTTC. Translated: CSVYYYYEQYF.

This clonotype was found a few times. This sequence joins TRBV7-9 and TRBJ2-5, with TRBD2 matching over 7 bases. The CDR3 totals 14 residues. Germline V gene data show CDR1 as SEHNR and CDR2 as FQNEAQ (reference sequence). With V trimmed by 5 bases and J by 1 base, 4 bases remained unmatched. CDR3 nucleotides: TGTGCCAGCAGCCCAGCGGGGCCCCAAGAGACCCAGTACTTC. Protein product: CASSPAGPQETQYF.

This clonotype was detected a few times. The chain couples TRBV20-1 to TRBJ2-2; D might be TRBD2 (6 bases). Germline CDR1 DFQATT, CDR2 SNEGSKA (reference sequence). The CDR3 runs to 12 residues. Trimming took off 4 bases at V and 7 bases at J, with 10 bases between the two ends. The CDR3 DNA reads as TGCAGTGCTATGTCCGGGGGCGGGGAGCTGTTTTTT. Translating it yields CSAMSGGGELFF.